This TCR beta chain stems from a study of blood T cells in healthy people across ages. Study-wide points: Estimates drawn from one million T cells were deemed to understate diversity. Older individuals had lower TCR beta diversity per million T cells (the decline was roughly linear). The unsorted PBMCs prevented any conclusive comparison of naive versus antigen-experienced cells.

On this clonotype itself: Its specificity is unknown.

Losses at the gene ends were 3 bases for V and 2 bases for J; bases not matched to a gene: 4. The CDR3 has 17 residues. Sample-barcoded 5' priming and a J-beta primer mix drove a second PCR of roughly 6 to 12 cycles. TCRdb reprocessed the 5' RACE reads with MiXCR, giving one entry per CDR3 protein. The sample holds 1.5 million to 2 million distinct CDR3 sequences, 39% seen once. This chain joins TRBV12-3 or TRBV12-4 and TRBJ2-1; 13 positions match TRBD2. The sequence was obtained from a human donor in good health. Material: blood. In DNA, the CDR3 is TGTGCCAGCAGTTTTTCGACTAGCGGGGGGACCTACAATGAGCAGTTCTTC. Translating it yields CASSFSTSGGTYNEQFF.